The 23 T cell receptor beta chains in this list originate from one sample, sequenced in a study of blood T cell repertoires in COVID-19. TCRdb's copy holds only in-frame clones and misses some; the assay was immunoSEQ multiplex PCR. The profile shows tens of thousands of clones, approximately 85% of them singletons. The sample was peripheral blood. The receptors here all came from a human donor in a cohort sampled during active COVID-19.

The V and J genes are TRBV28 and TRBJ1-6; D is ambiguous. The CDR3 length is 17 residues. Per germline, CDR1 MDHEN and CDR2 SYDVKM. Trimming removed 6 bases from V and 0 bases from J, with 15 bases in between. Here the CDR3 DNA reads TGTGCCAGCAGACCTGCCCCGGTGAGCTCCTATAATTCACCCCTCCACTTT. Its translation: CASRPAPVSSYNSPLHF.

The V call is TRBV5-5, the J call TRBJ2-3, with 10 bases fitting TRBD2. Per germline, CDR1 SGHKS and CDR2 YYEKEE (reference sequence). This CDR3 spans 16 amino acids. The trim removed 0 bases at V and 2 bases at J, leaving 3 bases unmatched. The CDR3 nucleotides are TGTGCCAGCAGCTTGGTCGGACTAGCGGCCACAGATACGCAGTATTTT. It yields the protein CASSLVGLAATDTQYF. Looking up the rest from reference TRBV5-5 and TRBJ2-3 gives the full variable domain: DAGVTQSPTHLIKTRGQQVTLRCSPISGHKSVSWYQQVLGQGPQFIFQYYEKEERGRGNFPDRFSARQFPNYSSELNVNALLLGDSALYLCASSLVGLAATDTQYFGPGTRLTVL.

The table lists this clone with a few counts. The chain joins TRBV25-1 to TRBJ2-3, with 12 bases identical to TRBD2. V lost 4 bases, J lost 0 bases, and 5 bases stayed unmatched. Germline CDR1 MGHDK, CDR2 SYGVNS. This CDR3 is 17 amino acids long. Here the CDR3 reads CASSARTSGASTDTQYF. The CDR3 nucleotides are TGTGCCAGCAGTGCCCGGACTAGCGGGGCTAGCACAGATACGCAGTATTTT.

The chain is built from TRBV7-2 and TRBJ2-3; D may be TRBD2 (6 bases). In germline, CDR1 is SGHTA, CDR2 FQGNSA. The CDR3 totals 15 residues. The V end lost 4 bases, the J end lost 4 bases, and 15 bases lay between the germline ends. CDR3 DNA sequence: TGTGCCAGCAGCTCTCCGGGACTGGGGGCAGATACGCAGTATTTT. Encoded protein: CASSSPGLGADTQYF.

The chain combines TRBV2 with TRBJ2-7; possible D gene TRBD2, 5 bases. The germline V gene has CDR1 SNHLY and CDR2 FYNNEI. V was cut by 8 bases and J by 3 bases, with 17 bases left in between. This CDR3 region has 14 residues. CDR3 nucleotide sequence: TGTGCCAGCCGGGAAAGGGCTATCGTCTACGAGCAGTACTTC. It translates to CASRERAIVYEQYF.

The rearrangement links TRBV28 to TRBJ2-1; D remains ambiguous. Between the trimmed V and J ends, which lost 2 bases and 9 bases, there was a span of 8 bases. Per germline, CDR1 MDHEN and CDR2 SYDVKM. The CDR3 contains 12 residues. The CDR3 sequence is CASSLMWSEQFF. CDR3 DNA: TGTGCCAGCAGTTTAATGTGGAGTGAGCAGTTCTTC.

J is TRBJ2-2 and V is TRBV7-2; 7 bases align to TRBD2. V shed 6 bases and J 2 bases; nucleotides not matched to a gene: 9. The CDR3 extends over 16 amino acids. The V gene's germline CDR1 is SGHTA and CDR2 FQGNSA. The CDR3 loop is CASRLQAGVNTGELFF. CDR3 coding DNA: TGTGCCAGCAGGCTCCAGGCGGGGGTCAACACCGGGGAGCTGTTTTTT.

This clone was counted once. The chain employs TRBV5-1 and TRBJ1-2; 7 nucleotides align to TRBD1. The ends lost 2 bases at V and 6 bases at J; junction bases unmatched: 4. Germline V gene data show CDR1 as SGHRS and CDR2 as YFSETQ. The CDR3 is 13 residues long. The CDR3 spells CASSFGTADGYTF. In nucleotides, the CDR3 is TGCGCCAGCAGCTTTGGGACAGCCGATGGCTACACCTTC.

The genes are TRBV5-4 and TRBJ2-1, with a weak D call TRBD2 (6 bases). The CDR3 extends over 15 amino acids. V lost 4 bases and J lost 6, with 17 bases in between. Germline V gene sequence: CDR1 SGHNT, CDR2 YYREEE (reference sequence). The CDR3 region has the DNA TGTGCCAGCAGCGGAGCCGGGACTTCTCCCAATGAGCAGTTCTTC. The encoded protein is CASSGAGTSPNEQFF.

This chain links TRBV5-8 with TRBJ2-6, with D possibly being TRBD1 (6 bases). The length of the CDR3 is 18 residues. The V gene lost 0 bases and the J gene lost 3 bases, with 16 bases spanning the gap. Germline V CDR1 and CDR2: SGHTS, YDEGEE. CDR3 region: CASSLGQAASHGANVLTF. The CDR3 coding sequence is TGTGCCAGCAGCTTGGGACAGGCCGCCTCTCATGGGGCCAACGTCCTGACTTTC.

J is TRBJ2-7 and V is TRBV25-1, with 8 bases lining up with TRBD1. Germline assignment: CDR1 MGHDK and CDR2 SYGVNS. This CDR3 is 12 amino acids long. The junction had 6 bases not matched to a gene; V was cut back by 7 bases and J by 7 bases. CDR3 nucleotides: TGTGCCAGCACGACAGGGGTCGGGGAGCAGTACTTC. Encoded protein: CASTTGVGEQYF.

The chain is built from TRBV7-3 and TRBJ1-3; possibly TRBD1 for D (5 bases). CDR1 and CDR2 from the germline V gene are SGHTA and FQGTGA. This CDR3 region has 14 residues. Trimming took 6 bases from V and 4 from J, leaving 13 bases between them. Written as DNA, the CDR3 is TGTGCCAGCAGTCCGGGGGGATTCGGAAACACCATATATTTT. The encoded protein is CASSPGGFGNTIYF.

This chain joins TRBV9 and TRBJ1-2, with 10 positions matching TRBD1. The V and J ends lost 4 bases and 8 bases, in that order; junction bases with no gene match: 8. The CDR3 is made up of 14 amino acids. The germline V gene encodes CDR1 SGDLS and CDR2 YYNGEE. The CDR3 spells CASSTRQGARGYTF. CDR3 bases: TGTGCCAGCAGCACTCGACAGGGGGCGCGCGGCTACACCTTC.

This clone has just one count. The CDR3 DNA sequence: TGCGCCACCTCCAGCGGGCAAAGCTCCTACGAGCAGTACTTC. It encodes CATSSGQSSYEQYF. This chain connects TRBV10-2 to TRBJ2-7; D is possibly TRBD2 (6 bases). The length of the CDR3 is 14 residues. CDR1 and CDR2 (germline): WSHSY, SAAADI. V shed 10 bases and J shed 0 bases, with 16 bases lying between them.

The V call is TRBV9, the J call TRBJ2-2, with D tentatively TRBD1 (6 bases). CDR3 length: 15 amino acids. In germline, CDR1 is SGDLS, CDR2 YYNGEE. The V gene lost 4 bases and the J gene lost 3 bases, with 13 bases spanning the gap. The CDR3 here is CASSLTGSYTGELFF. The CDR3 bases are TGTGCCAGCAGCCTAACAGGGTCTTACACCGGGGAGCTGTTTTTT.

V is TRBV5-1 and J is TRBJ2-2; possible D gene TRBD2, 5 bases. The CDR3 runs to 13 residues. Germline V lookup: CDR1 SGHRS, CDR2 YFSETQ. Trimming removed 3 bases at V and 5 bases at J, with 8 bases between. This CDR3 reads CASSYRGTGELFF. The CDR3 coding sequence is TGCGCCAGCAGCTACAGAGGGACCGGGGAGCTGTTTTTT.

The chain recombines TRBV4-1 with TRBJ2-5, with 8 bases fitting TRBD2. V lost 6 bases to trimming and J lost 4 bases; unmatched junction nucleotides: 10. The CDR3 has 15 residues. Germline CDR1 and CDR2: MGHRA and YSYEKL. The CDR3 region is CASSPRSGVPETQYF. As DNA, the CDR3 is TGCGCCAGCAGTCCCCGTAGCGGGGTCCCAGAGACCCAGTACTTC.

CDR3 DNA: TGTGCCAGCAGCGTAGTCCCAGGGTACACCGGGGAGCTGTTTTTT. Protein sequence: CASSVVPGYTGELFF. The chain couples TRBV9 to TRBJ2-2; a possible D gene is TRBD1 (5 bases). With 0 bases removed from V and 3 bases from J, the gap between germline ends came to 9 bases. CDR3 length: 15 residues. CDR1 is SGDLS, CDR2 YYNGEE, per germline. The full variable domain, its missing parts supplied by reference TRBV9 and TRBJ2-2, is DSGVTQTPKHLITATGQRVTLRCSPRSGDLSVYWYQQSLDQGLQFLIQYYNGEERAKGNILERFSAQQFPDLHSELNLSSLELGDSALYFCASSVVPGYTGELFFGEGSRLTVL.

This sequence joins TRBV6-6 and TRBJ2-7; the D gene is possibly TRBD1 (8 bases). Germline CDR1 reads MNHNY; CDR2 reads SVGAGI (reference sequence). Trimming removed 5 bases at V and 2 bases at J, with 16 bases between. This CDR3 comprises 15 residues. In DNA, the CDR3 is TGTGCCAGCAGTCCGCGGACAGGGAGGGCCTACGAGCAGTACTTC. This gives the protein CASSPRTGRAYEQYF.

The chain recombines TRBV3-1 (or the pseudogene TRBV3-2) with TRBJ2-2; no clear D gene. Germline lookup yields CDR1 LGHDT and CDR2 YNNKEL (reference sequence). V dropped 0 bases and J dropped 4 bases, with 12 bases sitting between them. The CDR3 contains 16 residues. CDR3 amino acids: CASSQERWSSTGELFF. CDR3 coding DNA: TGTGCCAGCAGCCAAGAGCGGTGGAGCTCCACCGGGGAGCTGTTTTTT.

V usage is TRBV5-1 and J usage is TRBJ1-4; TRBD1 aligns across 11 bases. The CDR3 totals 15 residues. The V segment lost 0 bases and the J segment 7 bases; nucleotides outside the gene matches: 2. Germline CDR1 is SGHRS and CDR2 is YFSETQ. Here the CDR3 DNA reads TGCGCCAGCAGCTTGGGGACAGGGGGCTTTGAAAAACTGTTTTTT. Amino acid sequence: CASSLGTGGFEKLFF.

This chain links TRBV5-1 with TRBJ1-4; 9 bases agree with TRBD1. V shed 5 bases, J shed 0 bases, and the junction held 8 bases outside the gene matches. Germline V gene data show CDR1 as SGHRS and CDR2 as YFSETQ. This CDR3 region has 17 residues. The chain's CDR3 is CASRAGTGPSTNEKLFF. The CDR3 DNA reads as TGCGCCAGCAGGGCCGGGACAGGGCCTTCAACTAATGAAAAACTGTTTTTT. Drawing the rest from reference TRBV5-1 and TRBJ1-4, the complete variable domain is KAGVTQTPRYLIKTRGQQVTLSCSPISGHRSVSWYQQTPGQGLQFLFEYFSETQRNKGNFPGRFSGRQFSNSRSEMNVSTLELGDSALYLCASRAGTGPSTNEKLFFGSGTQLSVL.

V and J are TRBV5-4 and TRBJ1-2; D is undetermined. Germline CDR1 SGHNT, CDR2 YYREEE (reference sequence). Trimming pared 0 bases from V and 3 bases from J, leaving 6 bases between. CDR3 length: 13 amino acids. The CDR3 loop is CASSLESDYGYTF. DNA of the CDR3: TGTGCCAGCAGCTTGGAGTCAGACTATGGCTACACCTTC.